This TCR beta chain was sequenced during a study of blood T cell repertoires in COVID-19. The authors' processing: Estimates of nucleated cell counts were drawn from the amplification of reference gene primers. Produced via immunoSEQ multiplex PCR; TCRdb's table is partial and in-frame only. V and J calls and clone size are as listed in that table; D and trimming were resolved from the DNA. The sample has nearly 250,000 clones; around nine tenths are singletons. Between the trimmed V and J ends, which lost 6 bases and 3 bases, there was a span of 12 bases. Germline CDR1 SGHDT, CDR2 YYEEEE. This CDR3 contains 13 residues.

The TCR sequence derives from an older woman who had recovered from COVID-19. The specimen sequenced was peripheral blood. V is TRBV5-6 and J is TRBJ2-5; possible D gene TRBD2, 6 bases. CDR3 amino acids: CASTGLRKETQYF. The CDR3 coding sequence is TGTGCCAGCACGGGACTTCGCAAAGAGACCCAGTACTTC.